Included here is one T cell receptor (beta chain) sequence, with context. Antigen: not known. This record comes from a study of shared clonotypes between healthy human individuals. Study findings and constraints: The study drew on few donors, limiting represented genetic and exposure-history diversity. Several donors had 5% to 6.5% of their naive CD4 clonotypes in common.

This CDR3 contains 15 residues. From germline, CDR1 is MGHRA and CDR2 YSYEKL. After removal of 2 bases from V and 3 bases from J, the junction contained 6 bases not matched to a gene. The study enrolled healthy HIV-negative adults without recent acute infections or vaccinations as donors. Profiled with immunoSEQ multiplex PCR; TCRdb holds only in-frame clones, not every one. The sample lists around 700,000 clones; about 74% were seen once. The chain couples TRBV4-1 to TRBJ2-7; 8 bases align to TRBD1. The specimen was memory CD4+ T cells sorted from blood. This sample's subset: CD45RA-negative fraction. The TCR sequence derives from a woman younger than 45 in good health. CDR3 DNA: TGCGCCAGCAGCCAACAGGGGGCGGGGATCTACGAGCAGTACTTC. It yields the protein CASSQQGAGIYEQYF.